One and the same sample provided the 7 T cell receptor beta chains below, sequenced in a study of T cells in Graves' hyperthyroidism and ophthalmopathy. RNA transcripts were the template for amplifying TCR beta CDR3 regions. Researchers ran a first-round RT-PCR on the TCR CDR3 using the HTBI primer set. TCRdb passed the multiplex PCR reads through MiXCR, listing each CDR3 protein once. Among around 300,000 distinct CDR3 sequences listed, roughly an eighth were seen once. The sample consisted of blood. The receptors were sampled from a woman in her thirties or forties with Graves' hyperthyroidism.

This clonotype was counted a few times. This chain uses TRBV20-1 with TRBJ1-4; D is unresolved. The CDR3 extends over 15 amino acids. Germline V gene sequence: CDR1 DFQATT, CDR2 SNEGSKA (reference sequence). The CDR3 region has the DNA TGCAGCGCGAAAGCTGGGAGCCTTACTAATGAAAAACTGTTTTTT. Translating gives CSAKAGSLTNEKLFF.

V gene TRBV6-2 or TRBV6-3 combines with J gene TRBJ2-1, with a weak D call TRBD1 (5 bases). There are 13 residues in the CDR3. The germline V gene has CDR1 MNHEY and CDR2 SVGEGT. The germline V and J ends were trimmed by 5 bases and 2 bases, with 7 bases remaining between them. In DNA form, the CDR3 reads TGTGCCAGCAGTAAGGACACCTACAATGAGCAGTTCTTC. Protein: CASSKDTYNEQFF.

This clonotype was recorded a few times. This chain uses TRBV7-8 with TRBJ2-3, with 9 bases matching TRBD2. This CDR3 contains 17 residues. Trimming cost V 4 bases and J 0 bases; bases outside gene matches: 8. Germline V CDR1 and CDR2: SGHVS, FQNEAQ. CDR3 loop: CASSSKGTSSSTDTQYF. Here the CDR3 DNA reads TGTGCCAGCAGCTCAAAAGGGACTAGCTCTAGCACAGATACGCAGTATTTT.

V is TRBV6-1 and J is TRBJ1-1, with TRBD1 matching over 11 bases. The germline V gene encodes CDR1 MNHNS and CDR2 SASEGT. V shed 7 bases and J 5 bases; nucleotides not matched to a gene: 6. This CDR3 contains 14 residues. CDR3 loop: CASKSGQGDTEAFF. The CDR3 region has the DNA TGTGCCAGCAAGTCGGGACAGGGGGATACTGAAGCTTTCTTT.

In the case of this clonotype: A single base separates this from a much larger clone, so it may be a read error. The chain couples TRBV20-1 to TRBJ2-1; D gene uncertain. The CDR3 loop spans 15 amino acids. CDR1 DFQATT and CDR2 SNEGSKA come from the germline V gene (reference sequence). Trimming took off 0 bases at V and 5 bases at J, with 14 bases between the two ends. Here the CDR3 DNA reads TGCAGTGCTAGAGATGCAAGGGCCGGTCACAATGAGCAGTTCTTC. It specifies CSARDARAGHNEQFF.

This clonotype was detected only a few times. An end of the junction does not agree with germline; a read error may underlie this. This chain's CDR3 is CASSDSSSGYNEQFF. CDR3 nucleotides: TGTGCCAGCAGTGACTCGAGCTCTGGCTACAATGAGCAGTTCTTC. The V gene is TRBV6-5, the J gene TRBJ2-1; D is unresolved. CDR1 and CDR2 from the germline V gene are MNHEY and SVGAGI. This CDR3 spans 15 amino acids.

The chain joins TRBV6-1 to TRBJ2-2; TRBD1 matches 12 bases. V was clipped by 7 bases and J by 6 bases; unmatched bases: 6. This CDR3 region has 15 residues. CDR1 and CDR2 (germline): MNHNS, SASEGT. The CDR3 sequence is CASTGTGGESGELFF. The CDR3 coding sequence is TGTGCCAGCACCGGGACAGGGGGCGAATCCGGGGAGCTGTTTTTT.